Following are 2 T cell receptor beta chains from one sample sequenced in a study of graft-versus-host responses after intestinal transplantation. What these receptors recognize is not known. TCRdb's table, derived via immunoSEQ multiplex PCR, lists solely in-frame clones and lacks some. The sample includes roughly 38,000 clones, 93% of them seen just once. The sequencing here drew on unstimulated CD8+ T cells sorted from spleen or lymph node cells, taken before transplant. Every receptor here comes from a human donor who was the organ donor for an intestinal transplant.

The CDR3 region is CASSQDPAQGGEKLFF. The CDR3 bases are TGCGCCAGCAGCCAAGATCCGGCACAAGGAGGTGAAAAACTGTTTTTT. The rearrangement links TRBV4-3 to TRBJ1-4; no clear D gene. Per germline, CDR1 LGHNA and CDR2 YSLEER. V was trimmed by 0 bases and J by 7 bases, leaving 15 bases between them. The CDR3 spans 16 residues.

The chain combines TRBV6-5 with TRBJ2-7; the D gene is possibly TRBD2 (5 bases). The V end was cut by 2 bases, the J end by 7 bases, with 15 bases between. From germline, CDR1 is MNHEY and CDR2 SVGAGI. The CDR3 has 14 amino acids. The DNA for the CDR3 is TGTGCCAGCAGTTACAGGAGCGGTAACCTGGAGCAGTACTTC. Amino acids: CASSYRSGNLEQYF.